One T cell receptor (beta chain) is described in this entry. The CDR3 is 15 amino acids. V lost 2 bases, J lost 2 bases, and 9 bases lay in between. Germline CDR1 and CDR2: MNHEY and SVGEGT. The data are from a study of T cells after yellow fever vaccination. TCRdb analysed the 5' RACE reads with MiXCR anew, one entry per CDR3 protein. Of around 400,000 distinct CDR3 sequences listed, approximately 10% are singletons. This clonotype originated in a man aged 18-30 years who received the YFV17D yellow fever vaccine. The material sequenced was PBMCs, taken on the day of the first yellow fever vaccination. The chain uses TRBV6-2 or TRBV6-3 and TRBJ2-2, with TRBD1 as a possible D gene (6 bases). DNA for the CDR3: TGTGCCAGCAGTTACAGGGGGTTTAACACCGGGGAGCTGTTTTTT. Protein product: CASSYRGFNTGELFF.